A selection of T cell receptor beta chains follows, all from one sample in a study of cytotoxic CD8 clonotypes in ibrutinib-treated CLL. Repertoires were generated with immunoSEQ multiplex PCR, while TCRdb's copy carries only in-frame clones and drops some. The repertoire has 14,000 to 15,000 clones, over 60% of them found once; the top ten carry over 9.5%. The sequencing used PBMCs, collected before ibrutinib treatment. Receptors were obtained from a human donor with chronic lymphocytic leukemia. Both conserved end residues are part of each CDR3. A D gene is named only where the DNA matches it firmly. The listing skips clone size in some rows; elsewhere it reads once, few, many or a size class.

CDR3 length: 11; J gene: TRBJ2-1; V gene: TRBV6-1; D gene: -; clone size: -; CDR3 protein: CASGQGHLQFF; CDR3 DNA: TGTGCCAGCGGCCAAGGGCACCTCCAGTTCTTC
CDR3 length: 15; J gene: TRBJ2-1; V gene: TRBV9; D gene: -; clone size: -; CDR3 protein: CASSADFAMGNEQFF; CDR3 DNA: TGTGCCAGCAGCGCGGACTTCGCTATGGGTAATGAGCAGTTCTTC
CDR3 length: 16; J gene: TRBJ2-2; V gene: TRBV28; D gene: TRBD2; clone size: -; CDR3 protein: CASRGTSGANTGELFF; CDR3 DNA: TGTGCCAGCAGGGGGACTAGCGGGGCGAACACCGGGGAGCTGTTTTTT
CDR3 length: 15; J gene: TRBJ1-5; V gene: TRBV27; D gene: -; clone size: few; CDR3 protein: CASSNQGRGNQPQHF; CDR3 DNA: TGTGCCAGCAGTAATCAAGGCAGGGGAAATCAGCCCCAGCATTTT
CDR3 length: 14; J gene: TRBJ2-7; V gene: TRBV5-1; D gene: -; clone size: once; CDR3 protein: CASSLVQGTYEQYF; CDR3 DNA: TGCGCCAGCAGCTTGGTACAGGGCACCTACGAGCAGTACTTC
CDR3 length: 16; J gene: TRBJ2-5; V gene: TRBV6-6; D gene: -; clone size: few; CDR3 protein: CASSYLGFPPQETQYF; CDR3 DNA: TGTGCCAGCAGTTACTTAGGCTTCCCCCCCCAAGAGACCCAGTACTTC
CDR3 length: 13; J gene: TRBJ1-5; V gene: TRBV6-5; D gene: TRBD1; clone size: -; CDR3 protein: CASSSHRGKAQHF; CDR3 DNA: TGTGCCAGCAGTTCCCACAGGGGGAAGGCCCAGCATTTT
CDR3 length: 13; J gene: TRBJ2-1; V gene: TRBV7-6; D gene: -; clone size: -; CDR3 protein: CASSEPGAGEQFF; CDR3 DNA: TGTGCCAGCAGCGAACCCGGGGCCGGGGAGCAGTTCTTC
CDR3 length: 15; J gene: TRBJ2-3; V gene: TRBV19; D gene: -; clone size: -; CDR3 protein: CASSISGGEADTQYF; CDR3 DNA: TGTGCCAGTAGTATAAGTGGGGGCGAAGCAGATACGCAGTATTTT
CDR3 length: 14; J gene: TRBJ1-1; V gene: TRBV6-5; D gene: -; clone size: -; CDR3 protein: CASMVLDLNTEAFF; CDR3 DNA: TGTGCCAGCATGGTCCTGGATTTGAACACTGAAGCTTTCTTT
CDR3 length: 14; J gene: TRBJ1-6; V gene: TRBV18; D gene: TRBD1; clone size: -; CDR3 protein: CASHGGTGNSPLHF; CDR3 DNA: TGTGCCAGCCACGGCGGGACAGGGAATTCACCCCTCCACTTT
CDR3 length: 19; J gene: TRBJ2-6; V gene: TRBV27; D gene: TRBD2; clone size: -; CDR3 protein: CASSSVLAGVSSGANVLTF; CDR3 DNA: TGTGCCAGCAGTTCAGTCCTAGCGGGGGTGAGCTCTGGGGCCAACGTCCTGACTTTC